The count of the clone carrying this T cell receptor (beta chain) is one. This sample is drawn from a study of blood T cell repertoires in COVID-19. Study information: Acute-phase and convalescent COVID-19 samples originated in the United States, Italy and Spain. Sources were T cells, B-cell-depleted T cells, or PBMCs; the material itself was cDNA or gDNA.

Authors' analysis steps: Reference gene primer amplification gave estimated nucleated cell counts. TCRdb's copy holds only in-frame clones and misses some; the assay was immunoSEQ multiplex PCR. The V and J calls and clone size were taken over from that table, and D and trimming were inferred from the DNA. The sample consists of around 25,000 clones, roughly 87% of them appearing once. The CDR3 spans 14 residues. Germline values: CDR1 KGHSH, CDR2 LQKENI. V lost 4 bases to trimming and J lost 4 bases; unmatched junction nucleotides: 3. Sequencing was performed on peripheral blood. The V gene is TRBV18, the J gene TRBJ2-2, with 7 bases aligning to TRBD1. The receptor was derived from a man aged 70-80 years with acute or convalescent COVID-19. The CDR3 reads CASSQGAGTGELFF. In DNA, the CDR3 is TGTGCCAGCTCACAGGGGGCCGGCACCGGGGAGCTGTTTTTT. The full variable domain, rest sourced from reference TRBV18 and TRBJ2-2, is NAGVMQNPRHLVRRRGQEARLRCSPMKGHSHVYWYRQLPEEGLKFMVYLQKENIIDESGMPKERFSAEFPKEGPSILRIQQVVRGDSAAYFCASSQGAGTGELFFGEGSRLTVL.